This T cell receptor (beta chain) was sequenced during a study of cytomegalovirus exposure and HLA in healthy donors. Study-wide results and caveats: Within an earlier analysis, most TCR beta V segments proved productive either about 90% or about 30% of the time.

This clone came up a few times. Its antigen is unidentified. Researchers ran the PCR with 60 Vbeta and 13 Jbeta primers. Profiled with immunoSEQ multiplex PCR; TCRdb holds only in-frame clones, not every one. The data contain tens of thousands of clones, around 80% of them singletons. The germline V gene encodes CDR1 LNHDA and CDR2 SQIVND (reference sequence). The CDR3 is 15 amino acids. With 4 bases clipped from V and 1 base from J, the junction kept 6 bases outside the gene matches. Sequenced material: PBMCs. This receptor was obtained from a man in his fifties or sixties in good health and CMV-seronegative. The chain uses TRBV19 and TRBJ1-1, with 7 positions matching TRBD1. CDR3 loop: CASSTPGQTNTEAFF. CDR3 DNA sequence: TGTGCCAGTAGTACTCCGGGACAGACGAACACTGAAGCTTTCTTT.